What follows are 2 T cell receptor beta chains derived from one specimen sequenced in a study of CD8 T cells in ankylosing spondylitis. TCRdb ran MiXCR on the 5' RACE reads and lists one entry per CDR3 protein. Here the sample spans 300,000 to 350,000 distinct CDR3 sequences, roughly 12% being singletons. Sequenced sample: blood, either unsorted or a sorted T cell fraction (not recorded which). The receptor source for this set is a female donor with ankylosing spondylitis or in good health (not recorded which).

This chain links TRBV4-2 with TRBJ2-5, with TRBD2 identical over 11 bases. CDR1 is LGHNA, CDR2 YNFKEQ, per germline. V was pared by 0 bases and J by 2 bases, with 8 bases of the junction left unmatched. The CDR3 loop spans 18 amino acids. CDR3 sequence reads: CASSQDLAGGAEQETQYF. Here the CDR3 DNA reads TGTGCCAGCAGCCAAGATCTAGCGGGAGGCGCAGAACAAGAGACCCAGTACTTC.

The CDR3 loop is CASSQGTSVETQYF. CDR3 in DNA: TGTGCCAGCAGCCAAGGGACTAGCGTGGAGACCCAGTACTTC. The chain links TRBV2 to TRBJ2-5, with TRBD2 matching 10 bases. The CDR3 spans 14 residues. J gave up 5 bases and V 6 bases, and 6 bases lay outside the gene matches. Looked up from germline, CDR1 is SNHLY and CDR2 is FYNNEI.